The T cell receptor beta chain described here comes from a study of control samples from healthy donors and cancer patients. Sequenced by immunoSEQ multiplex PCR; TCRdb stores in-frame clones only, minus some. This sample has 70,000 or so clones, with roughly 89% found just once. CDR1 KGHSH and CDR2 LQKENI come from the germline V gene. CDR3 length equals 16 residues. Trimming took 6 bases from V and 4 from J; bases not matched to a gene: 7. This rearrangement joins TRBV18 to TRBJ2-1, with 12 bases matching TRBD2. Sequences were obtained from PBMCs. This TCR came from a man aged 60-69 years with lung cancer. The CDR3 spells CASSPGTSGRYNEQFF. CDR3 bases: TGTGCCAGCTCCCCCGGGACTAGCGGGCGGTACAATGAGCAGTTCTTC. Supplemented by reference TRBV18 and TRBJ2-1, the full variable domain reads NAGVMQNPRHLVRRRGQEARLRCSPMKGHSHVYWYRQLPEEGLKFMVYLQKENIIDESGMPKERFSAEFPKEGPSILRIQQVVRGDSAAYFCASSPGTSGRYNEQFFGPGTRLTVL.